Sequencing of this T cell receptor beta chain was carried out in a study of PD-1 blockade in mismatch repair-deficient tumors. The protocol was immunoSEQ multiplex PCR, while the TCRdb copy is restricted to in-frame clones and leaves out a portion. The table lists fewer than 20,000 clones, roughly 84% of them singletons, with 3.4% in the top ten. Germline CDR1 MRHNA, CDR2 SNTAGT. This CDR3 spans 13 amino acids. J lost 6 bases, V lost 3 bases, and 5 bases had no gene match. The TCR-sequenced patients were three responders to pembrolizumab. The rearrangement links TRBV6-4 to TRBJ2-7; 7 nucleotides line up with TRBD1. This sequence was found in an adult with mismatch repair-deficient cancer. The specimen was PBMCs, collected 4 weeks after starting pembrolizumab. The CDR3 region is CASSEVRGLEQYF. DNA of the CDR3: TGTGCCAGCAGTGAAGTTAGGGGGCTCGAGCAGTACTTC.